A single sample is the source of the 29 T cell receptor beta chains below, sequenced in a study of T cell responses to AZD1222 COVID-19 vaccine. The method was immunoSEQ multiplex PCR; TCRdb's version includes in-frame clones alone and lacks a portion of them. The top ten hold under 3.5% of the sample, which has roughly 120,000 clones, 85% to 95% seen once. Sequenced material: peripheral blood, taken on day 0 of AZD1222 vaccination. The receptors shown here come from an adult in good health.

The CDR3, as DNA: TGTGCCAGCAGCTTAGGGGTGGGAGGAGGCCACACAGATACGCAGTATTTT. Translating it yields CASSLGVGGGHTDTQYF. The chain recombines TRBV7-9 with TRBJ2-3; maybe TRBD2 (6 bases). Trimming stripped 1 base from V and 2 bases from J, with 16 bases between. Germline V gives CDR1 SEHNR, CDR2 FQNEAQ (reference sequence). This CDR3 contains 17 residues.

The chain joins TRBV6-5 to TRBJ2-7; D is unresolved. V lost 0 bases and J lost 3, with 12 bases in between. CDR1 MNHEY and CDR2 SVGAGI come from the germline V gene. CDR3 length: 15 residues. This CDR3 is CASSYSGTRFYEQYF. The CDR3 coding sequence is TGTGCCAGCAGTTACTCGGGAACTCGTTTCTACGAGCAGTACTTC.

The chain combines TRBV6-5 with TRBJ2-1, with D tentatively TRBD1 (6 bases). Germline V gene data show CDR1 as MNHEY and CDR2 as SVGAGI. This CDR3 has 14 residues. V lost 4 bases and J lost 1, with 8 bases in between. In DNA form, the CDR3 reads TGTGCCAGCAGTTTAGGGGGATCCTACAATGAGCAGTTCTTC. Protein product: CASSLGGSYNEQFF.

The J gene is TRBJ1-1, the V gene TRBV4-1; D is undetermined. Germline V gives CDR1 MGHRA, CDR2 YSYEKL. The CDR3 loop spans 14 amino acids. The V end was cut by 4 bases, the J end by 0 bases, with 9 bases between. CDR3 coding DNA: TGCGCCAGCAGCCCCACCCAGTTGAACACTGAAGCTTTCTTT. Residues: CASSPTQLNTEAFF.

The CDR3 region has the DNA TGTGCCAGCAGTCAATTGTCCGGGGAGCTGTTTTTT. Translation gives CASSQLSGELFF. J is TRBJ2-2 and V is TRBV3-1 (or the pseudogene TRBV3-2); the D is unclear. The length of the CDR3 is 12 residues. Trimming removed 6 bases at V and 6 bases at J, with 8 bases between. Germline values: CDR1 LGHDT, CDR2 YNNKEL (reference sequence).

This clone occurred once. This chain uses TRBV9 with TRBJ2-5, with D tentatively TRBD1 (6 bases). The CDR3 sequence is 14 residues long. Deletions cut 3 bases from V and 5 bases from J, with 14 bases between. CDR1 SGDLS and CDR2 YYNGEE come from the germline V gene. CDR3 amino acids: CASSDRVPGETQYF. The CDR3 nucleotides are TGTGCCAGCAGCGACAGGGTCCCGGGGGAGACCCAGTACTTC.

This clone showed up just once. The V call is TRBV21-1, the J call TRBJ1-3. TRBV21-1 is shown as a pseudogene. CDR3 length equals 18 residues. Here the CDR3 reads CASSNYREGKAARNTIYF. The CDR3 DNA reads TGTGCCAGCAGCAACTATAGAGAGGGGAAGGCCGCTCGAAACACCATATATTTT.

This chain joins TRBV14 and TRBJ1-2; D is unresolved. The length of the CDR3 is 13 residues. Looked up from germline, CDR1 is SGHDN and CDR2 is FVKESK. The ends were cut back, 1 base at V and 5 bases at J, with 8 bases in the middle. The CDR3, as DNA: TGTGCCAGCAGCCAAGGGCTACAATATGGCTACACCTTC. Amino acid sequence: CASSQGLQYGYTF. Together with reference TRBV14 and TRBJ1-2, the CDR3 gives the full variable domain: EAGVTQFPSHSVIEKGQTVTLRCDPISGHDNLYWYRRVMGKEIKFLLHFVKESKQDESGMPNNRFLAERTGGTYSTLKVQPAELEDSGVYFCASSQGLQYGYTFGSGTRLTVV.

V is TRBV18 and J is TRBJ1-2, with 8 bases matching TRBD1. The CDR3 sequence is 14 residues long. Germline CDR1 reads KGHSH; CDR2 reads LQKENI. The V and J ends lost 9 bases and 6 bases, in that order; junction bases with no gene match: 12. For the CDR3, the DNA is TGTGCCAGAATCCCCTCTGACAGGGGCAATGGCTACACCTTC. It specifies CARIPSDRGNGYTF.

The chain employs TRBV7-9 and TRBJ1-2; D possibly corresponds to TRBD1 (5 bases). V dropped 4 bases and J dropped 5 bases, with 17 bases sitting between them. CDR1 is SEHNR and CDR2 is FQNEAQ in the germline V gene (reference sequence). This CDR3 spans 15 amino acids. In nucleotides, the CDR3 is TGTGCCAGCAGCTCCGCCCTGGTTGGGGGTTATGGCTACACCTTC. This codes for CASSSALVGGYGYTF. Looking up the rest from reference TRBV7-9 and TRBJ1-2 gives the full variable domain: DTGVSQNPRHKITKRGQNVTFRCDPISEHNRLYWYRQTLGQGPEFLTYFQNEAQLEKSRLLSDRFSAERPKGSFSTLEIQRTEQGDSAMYLCASSSALVGGYGYTFGSGTRLTVV.

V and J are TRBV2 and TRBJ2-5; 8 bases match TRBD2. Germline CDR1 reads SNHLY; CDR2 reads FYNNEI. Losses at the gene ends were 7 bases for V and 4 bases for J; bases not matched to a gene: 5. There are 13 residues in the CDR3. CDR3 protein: CASTGTRRETQYF. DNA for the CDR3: TGTGCCAGCACAGGGACTAGAAGAGAGACCCAGTACTTC.

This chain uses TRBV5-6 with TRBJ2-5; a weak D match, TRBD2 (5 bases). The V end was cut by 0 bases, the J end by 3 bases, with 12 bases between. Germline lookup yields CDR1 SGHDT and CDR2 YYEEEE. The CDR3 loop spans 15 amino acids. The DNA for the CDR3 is TGTGCCAGCAGCTTGGTATCTTACGGGGAAGAGACCCAGTACTTC. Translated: CASSLVSYGEETQYF.

CDR3 sequence: CASTRAEPNSPLHF. DNA of the CDR3: TGTGCCAGCACCCGGGCAGAACCAAATTCACCCCTCCACTTT. The V and J genes are TRBV7-9 and TRBJ1-6; D unclear. CDR1 and CDR2 (germline): SEHNR, FQNEAQ (reference sequence). Deletions cut 7 bases from V and 7 bases from J, with 14 bases between. The CDR3 runs to 14 residues.

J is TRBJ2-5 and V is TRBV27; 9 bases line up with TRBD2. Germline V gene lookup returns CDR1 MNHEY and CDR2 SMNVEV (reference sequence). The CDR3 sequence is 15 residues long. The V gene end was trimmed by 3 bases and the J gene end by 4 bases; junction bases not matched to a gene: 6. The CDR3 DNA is TGTGCCAGCAGTTTTGCAGCGGGAGGTCGAGAGACCCAGTACTTC. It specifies CASSFAAGGRETQYF.

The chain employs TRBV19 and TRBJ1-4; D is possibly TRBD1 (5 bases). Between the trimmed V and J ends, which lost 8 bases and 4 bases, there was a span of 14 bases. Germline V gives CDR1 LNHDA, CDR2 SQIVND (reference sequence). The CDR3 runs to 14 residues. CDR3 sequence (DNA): TGTGCCAGTGGGCAGACAGCAAGTAATGAAAAACTGTTTTTT. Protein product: CASGQTASNEKLFF.

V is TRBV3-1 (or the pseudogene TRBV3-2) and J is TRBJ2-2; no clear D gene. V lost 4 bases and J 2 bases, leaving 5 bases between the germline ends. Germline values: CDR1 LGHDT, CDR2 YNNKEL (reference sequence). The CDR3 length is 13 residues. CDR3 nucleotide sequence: TGTGCCAGCAGCCTTGACAACACCGGGGAGCTGTTTTTT. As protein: CASSLDNTGELFF.

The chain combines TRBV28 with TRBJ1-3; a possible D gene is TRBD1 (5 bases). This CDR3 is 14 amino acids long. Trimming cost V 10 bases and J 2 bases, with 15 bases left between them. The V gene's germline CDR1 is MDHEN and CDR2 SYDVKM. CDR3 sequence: CATNARGTGNTIYF. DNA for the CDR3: TGTGCCACCAACGCCCGGGGGACTGGAAACACCATATATTTT.

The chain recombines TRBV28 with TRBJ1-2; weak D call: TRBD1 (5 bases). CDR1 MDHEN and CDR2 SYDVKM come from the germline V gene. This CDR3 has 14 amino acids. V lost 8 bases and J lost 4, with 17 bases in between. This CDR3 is CASWRSGEVYGYTF. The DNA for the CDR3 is TGTGCCAGCTGGCGTTCGGGGGAGGTCTATGGCTACACCTTC.

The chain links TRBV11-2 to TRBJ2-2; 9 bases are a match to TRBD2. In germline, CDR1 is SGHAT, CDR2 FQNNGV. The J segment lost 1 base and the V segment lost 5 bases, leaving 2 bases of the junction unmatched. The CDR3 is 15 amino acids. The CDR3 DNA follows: TGTGCCAGCAGCCTGACTAGCGGGAACACCGGGGAGCTGTTTTTT. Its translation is CASSLTSGNTGELFF.

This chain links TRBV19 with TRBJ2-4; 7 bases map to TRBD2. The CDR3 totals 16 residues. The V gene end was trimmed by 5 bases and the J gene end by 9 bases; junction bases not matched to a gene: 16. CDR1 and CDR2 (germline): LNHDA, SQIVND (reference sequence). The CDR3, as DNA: TGTGCCAGTAGTCCGCCCCCCGCGGGAGAGTGGGGCATTCAGTACTTC. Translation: CASSPPPAGEWGIQYF.

CDR3 in DNA: TGTGCCAGTAGTGACAGGGGGAACTACAATGAGCAGTTCTTC. It is translated as CASSDRGNYNEQFF. The chain couples TRBV19 to TRBJ2-1; 9 positions match TRBD1. V shed 5 bases and J 3 bases; nucleotides not matched to a gene: 2. CDR1 LNHDA and CDR2 SQIVND come from the germline V gene (reference sequence). The CDR3 is made up of 14 amino acids. Filled out from reference TRBV19 and TRBJ2-1, the complete variable domain reads DGGITQSPKYLFRKEGQNVTLSCEQNLNHDAMYWYRQDPGQGLRLIYYSQIVNDFQKGDIAEGYSVSREKKESFPLTVTSAQKNPTAFYLCASSDRGNYNEQFFGPGTRLTVL.

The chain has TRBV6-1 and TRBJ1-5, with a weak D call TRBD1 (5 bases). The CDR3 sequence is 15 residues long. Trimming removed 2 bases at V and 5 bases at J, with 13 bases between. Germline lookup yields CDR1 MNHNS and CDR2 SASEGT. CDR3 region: CASSEIRTFYQPQHF. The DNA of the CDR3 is TGTGCCAGCAGTGAAATAAGGACATTTTATCAGCCCCAGCATTTT.

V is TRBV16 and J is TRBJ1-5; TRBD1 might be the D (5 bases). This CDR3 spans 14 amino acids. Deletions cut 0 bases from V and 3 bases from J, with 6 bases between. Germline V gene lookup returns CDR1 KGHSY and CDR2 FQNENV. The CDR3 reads CASSQSGDNQPQHF. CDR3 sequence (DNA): TGTGCCAGCAGCCAATCAGGGGACAATCAGCCCCAGCATTTT.

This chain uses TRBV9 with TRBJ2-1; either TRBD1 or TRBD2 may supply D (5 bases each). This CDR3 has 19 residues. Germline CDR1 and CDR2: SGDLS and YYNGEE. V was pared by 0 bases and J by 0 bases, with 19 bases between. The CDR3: CASSVESRPGGPSYNEQFF. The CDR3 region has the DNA TGTGCCAGCAGCGTAGAATCCCGCCCTGGGGGACCCTCCTACAATGAGCAGTTCTTC.

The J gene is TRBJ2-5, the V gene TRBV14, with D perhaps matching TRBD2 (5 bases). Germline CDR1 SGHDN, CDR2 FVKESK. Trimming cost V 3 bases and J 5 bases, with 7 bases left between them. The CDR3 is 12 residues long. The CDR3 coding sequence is TGTGCCAGCAGCCAGAGGGCGGAGACCCAGTACTTC. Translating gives CASSQRAETQYF.

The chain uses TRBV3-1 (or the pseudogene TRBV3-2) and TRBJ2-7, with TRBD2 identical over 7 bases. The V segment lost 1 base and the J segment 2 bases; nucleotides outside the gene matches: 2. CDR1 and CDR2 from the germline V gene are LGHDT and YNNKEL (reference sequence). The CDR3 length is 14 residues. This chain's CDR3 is CASSQALAAYEQYF. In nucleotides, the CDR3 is TGTGCCAGCAGCCAAGCCCTAGCGGCCTACGAGCAGTACTTC.

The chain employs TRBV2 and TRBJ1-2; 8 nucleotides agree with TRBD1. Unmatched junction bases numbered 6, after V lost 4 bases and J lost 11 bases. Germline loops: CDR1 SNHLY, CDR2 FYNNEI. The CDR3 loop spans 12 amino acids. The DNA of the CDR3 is TGTGCCAGCAGTGCTCAGGGGGCGACGTACACCTTC. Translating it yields CASSAQGATYTF.

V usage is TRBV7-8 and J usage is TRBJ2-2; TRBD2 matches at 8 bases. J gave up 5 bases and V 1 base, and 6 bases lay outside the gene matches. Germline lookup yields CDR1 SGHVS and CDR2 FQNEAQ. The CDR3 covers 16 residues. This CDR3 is CASSLVAGGGTGELFF. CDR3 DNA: TGTGCCAGCAGCTTAGTCGCGGGAGGAGGAACCGGGGAGCTGTTTTTT.

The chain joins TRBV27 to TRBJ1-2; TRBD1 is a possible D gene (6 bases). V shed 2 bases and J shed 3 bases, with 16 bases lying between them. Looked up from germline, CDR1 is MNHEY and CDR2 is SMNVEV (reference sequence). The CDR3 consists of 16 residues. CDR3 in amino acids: CASSLNRDTIYYGYTF. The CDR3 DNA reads TGTGCCAGCAGTTTAAACCGGGACACAATCTACTATGGCTACACCTTC.